These 16 T cell receptor beta chains came from one sample sequenced in a study of identical twins. Using its own MiXCR run on the 5' RACE reads, TCRdb lists one record per CDR3 protein. The profile shows more than 1.5 million distinct CDR3 sequences, 32% of them singletons. Sequencing was done on a sample of cord blood. The receptors derive from a newborn girl in good health.

The chain links TRBV5-1 to TRBJ2-2; D gene unclear. Trimming removed 0 bases from V and 5 bases from J, with 11 bases in between. The CDR3 has 15 amino acids. Per germline, CDR1 SGHRS and CDR2 YFSETQ. CDR3 DNA: TGCGCCAGCAGCTTGGTGGTCGCGGCGACCGGGGAGCTGTTTTTT. Translating gives CASSLVVAATGELFF.

This clonotype was found a few times. The rearrangement joins TRBV7-2 to TRBJ2-5, with unresolved D. Gene TRBJ2-7 matches the end of the DNA better, so the J call may be wrong. The CDR3 runs to 18 residues. The germline V gene has CDR1 SGHTA and CDR2 FQGNSA. Here the CDR3 DNA reads TGTGCCAGCAGCTTAGACGTGGGAATAGCCTCATTCGTCTACGAGCAGTACTTC. Translating it yields CASSLDVGIASFVYEQYF.

J is TRBJ1-2 and V is TRBV2; D remains ambiguous. CDR1 is SNHLY and CDR2 is FYNNEI in the germline V gene. The CDR3 sequence is 12 residues long. Trimming left V 9 bases short and J 7 bases short, with 15 bases between. The CDR3 DNA sequence: TGTGCCAGAGGTGAAGAGGGTCTTGGCTACACCTTC. Translating it yields CARGEEGLGYTF.

This chain links TRBV20-1 with TRBJ2-3; D is unclear. Germline CDR1 DFQATT, CDR2 SNEGSKA (reference sequence). V was clipped by 1 base and J by 1 base, with 9 bases between them. CDR3 length: 14 amino acids. CDR3 in DNA: TGCAGTGCTAGAGCCACGCAGGGCACAGATACGCAGTATTTT. Its protein product is CSARATQGTDTQYF.

This chain joins TRBV12-3 or TRBV12-4 and TRBJ2-1; D gene unclear. Trimming took off 7 bases at V and 10 bases at J, with 14 bases between the two ends. The CDR3 has 12 amino acids. The CDR3 spells CASMGDWKEQFF. CDR3 nucleotide sequence: TGTGCCAGCATGGGCGACTGGAAGGAGCAGTTCTTC.

This CDR3 reads CASRVSASSYEQYF. CDR3 in DNA: TGTGCCAGCAGAGTTAGCGCCAGCTCCTACGAGCAGTACTTC. The V and J genes are TRBV12-3 or TRBV12-4 and TRBJ2-7, with D maybe TRBD2 (5 bases). V lost 6 bases to trimming and J lost 0 bases, with 12 bases between them. CDR3 length equals 14 residues.

V gene TRBV19 combines with J gene TRBJ1-1; D remains unclear. CDR1 and CDR2 (germline): LNHDA, SQIVND (reference sequence). This CDR3 has 14 amino acids. Trimming removed 3 bases from V and 4 bases from J, with 12 bases in between. The CDR3 loop reads CASSIGILGTEAFF. Here the CDR3 DNA reads TGTGCCAGTAGTATCGGGATTTTGGGCACTGAAGCTTTCTTT.

CDR3 DNA: TGTGCCAGCAGTAGGCTTATACAGGGGGCCGCTGGAAACACCATATATTTT. Its protein product is CASSRLIQGAAGNTIYF. V and J are TRBV25-1 and TRBJ1-3, with TRBD1 matching 9 bases. The V segment lost 5 bases and the J segment 2 bases; nucleotides outside the gene matches: 10. The CDR3 is 17 residues long. Germline CDR1 MGHDK, CDR2 SYGVNS.

The J gene is TRBJ1-1, the V gene TRBV29-1; no clear D gene. CDR1 is SQVTM and CDR2 is ANQGSEA in the germline V gene. CDR3 length: 16 residues. Between the trimmed V and J ends, which lost 3 bases and 5 bases, there was a span of 22 bases. The CDR3 protein is CSVDRTRGDPNTEAFF. DNA of the CDR3: TGCAGCGTTGACCGAACCCGCGGGGATCCTAATACTGAAGCTTTCTTT.

The chain is built from TRBV4-1 and TRBJ2-7; 12 bases align to TRBD2. Germline assignment: CDR1 MGHRA and CDR2 YSYEKL. The CDR3 length is 16 residues. The V segment lost 1 base and the J segment 2 bases; nucleotides outside the gene matches: 3. CDR3 in amino acids: CASSQAGLAGPYEQYF. Here the CDR3 DNA reads TGCGCCAGCAGCCAAGCTGGACTAGCGGGACCCTACGAGCAGTACTTC.

This clonotype was seen a handful of times. The V and J genes are TRBV7-2 and TRBJ1-1; maybe TRBD1 (5 bases). Germline-derived CDR1 and CDR2 are SGHTA and FQGNSA. With 5 bases removed from V and 1 base from J, the gap between germline ends came to 14 bases. CDR3 length: 15 residues. CDR3 coding DNA: TGTGCCAGCAGCCTCCGGGGCCCCTCGAACACTGAAGCTTTCTTT. This translates into CASSLRGPSNTEAFF.

V usage is TRBV10-3 and J usage is TRBJ2-5; D is undetermined. The ends were cut back, 4 bases at V and 5 bases at J, with 14 bases in the middle. Per the germline V gene, CDR1 is ENHRY and CDR2 is SYGVKD. The CDR3 loop spans 14 amino acids. In DNA form, the CDR3 reads TGTGCCATCAGTGCCCAAGGAGCGCCGGAGACCCAGTACTTC. Residues: CAISAQGAPETQYF.

This clonotype was observed a few times. The CDR3 DNA reads TGTGCCAGTAAGGAGGGAAACTATGGCTACACCTTC. This gives the protein CASKEGNYGYTF. The chain joins TRBV19 to TRBJ1-2; D gene ambiguous. There are 12 residues in the CDR3. V gave up 7 bases and J gave up 2 bases, with 8 bases separating them. Germline V gives CDR1 LNHDA, CDR2 SQIVND (reference sequence).

The sample holds a few counts of this clonotype. The chain employs TRBV24-1 and TRBJ2-3; tentative D call: TRBD2 (6 bases). CDR1 and CDR2 (germline): KGHDR, SFDVKD. This CDR3 contains 15 residues. The V and J ends lost 9 bases and 4 bases respectively, with 19 bases between them. The chain's CDR3 is CATSGGSTWADTQYF. CDR3 bases: TGTGCCACCTCCGGGGGATCCACTTGGGCAGATACGCAGTATTTT.

This clonotype was seen just once. The chain links TRBV11-2 to TRBJ2-4, with 7 positions matching TRBD1. The last part of the DNA fits TRBJ2-7 better; the J call may be wrong. Germline V lookup: CDR1 SGHAT, CDR2 FQNNGV. The CDR3 spans 16 residues. CDR3 amino acids: CASSPSGTDTTYEQYF. CDR3 bases: TGTGCCAGCAGCCCCTCGGGGACAGATACAACCTACGAGCAGTACTTC.

The chain couples TRBV20-1 to TRBJ2-7; 7 nucleotides agree with TRBD1. Germline values: CDR1 DFQATT, CDR2 SNEGSKA (reference sequence). V lost 5 bases and J lost 0; bases outside the gene matches: 7. The CDR3 length is 14 residues. CDR3 region: CSAHDRVSSYEQYF. The CDR3 bases are TGCAGTGCTCATGACAGGGTGAGCTCCTACGAGCAGTACTTC.